Each of the 9 T cell receptor beta chains below was sequenced from the same sample in a study of graft-versus-host responses after intestinal transplantation (dated by TCRdb to the early 2020s). Library prep was done by the immunoSEQ multiplex PCR assay. What TCRdb holds here is the immuneACCESS table cut down to in-frame rearrangements. Part of the clones is not present; checked against another copy, under half of the missing clones reflect an unresolved V gene, and the others are unexplained. Present in this sample are around 45,000 clones, about 94% of which were seen just once. The biggest ten clones account for roughly 1.5% of the sample. This specimen consisted of PBMCs, obtained 330 to 350 days after intestinal transplant. The receptors here all came from a human patient who received an intestinal transplant, so some T cells may come from the graft donor.

The rearrangement joins TRBV6-1 to TRBJ2-1; D gene uncertain. The V and J ends lost 7 bases and 3 bases respectively, with 13 bases between them. The CDR3 spans 14 residues. Germline V gene data show CDR1 as MNHNS and CDR2 as SASEGT. CDR3 region: CASMYESFYNEQFF. Here the CDR3 DNA reads TGTGCCAGCATGTATGAATCCTTCTACAATGAGCAGTTCTTC.

This chain links TRBV28 with TRBJ2-7; 8 bases align to TRBD2. Germline V lookup: CDR1 MDHEN, CDR2 SYDVKM. The CDR3 contains 14 residues. Trimming removed 5 bases from V and 3 bases from J; junction bases left unmatched: 6. CDR3 sequence: CASSEQRGYYEQYF. The CDR3 region has the DNA TGTGCCAGCAGTGAGCAGCGGGGGTACTACGAGCAGTACTTC.

The V call is TRBV6-1, the J call TRBJ2-5; D call uncertain. The germline CDR1 and CDR2 sequences are MNHNS and SASEGT. There are 13 residues in the CDR3. V was trimmed by 8 bases and J by 7 bases, leaving 17 bases between them. Here the CDR3 reads CASPSIPSGTQYF. CDR3 sequence (DNA): TGTGCCAGCCCCTCGATCCCGTCGGGGACCCAGTACTTC.

The chain is built from TRBV9 and TRBJ2-7; 10 positions match TRBD1. V was pared by 3 bases and J by 1 base, with 4 bases of the junction left unmatched. Germline V gene data show CDR1 as SGDLS and CDR2 as YYNGEE. This CDR3 contains 15 residues. The CDR3 coding sequence is TGTGCCAGCAGCGAAGGGACAGGGGTATCCTACGAGCAGTACTTC. Translated, it gives CASSEGTGVSYEQYF.

The rearrangement links TRBV11-2 to TRBJ2-5; maybe TRBD2 (6 bases). This CDR3 region has 17 residues. Germline V gene data show CDR1 as SGHAT and CDR2 as FQNNGV. V was trimmed by 3 bases and J by 5 bases, leaving 22 bases between them. The CDR3 coding sequence is TGTGCCAGCAGCTTTTTCCGGGGACTCACCCTCGGGGAGACCCAGTACTTC. Amino acids: CASSFFRGLTLGETQYF.

Only one count was recorded for this clone. The gene calls are TRBV10-1 and TRBJ2-3, with D perhaps matching TRBD2 (6 bases). The germline V gene encodes CDR1 WNHNN and CDR2 SYGVQD (reference sequence). CDR3 size: 15 residues. V was cut by 4 bases and J by 0 bases, with 11 bases left in between. The CDR3 loop is CASSGVAASTDTQYF. For the CDR3, the DNA is TGCGCCAGCAGTGGAGTAGCGGCTAGCACAGATACGCAGTATTTT.

This chain connects TRBV9 to TRBJ2-1; D might be TRBD2 (6 bases). The V and J ends lost 4 bases and 0 bases respectively, with 11 bases between them. Looked up from germline, CDR1 is SGDLS and CDR2 is YYNGEE. The CDR3 spans 15 residues. The CDR3 loop reads CASSIGGNSYNEQFF. The DNA for the CDR3 is TGTGCCAGCAGCATTGGCGGGAACTCCTACAATGAGCAGTTCTTC.

The V and J genes are TRBV7-7 and TRBJ2-1; unclear D gene. V was clipped by 2 bases and J by 4 bases, with 30 bases between them. The germline CDR1 and CDR2 sequences are SSHAT and FNYEAQ (reference sequence). The CDR3 sequence is 21 residues long. DNA of the CDR3: TGTGCCAGCAGCTTATTACCCCCCCCTGGACCCGGCGGTGGCTCTTACAATGAGCAGTTCTTC. Translating gives CASSLLPPPGPGGGSYNEQFF. The full variable domain, with the rest looked up from reference TRBV7-7 and TRBJ2-1, is GAGVSQSPRYKVTKRGQDVTLRCDPISSHATLYWYQQALGQGPEFLTYFNYEAQPDKSGLPSDRFSAERPEGSISTLTIQRTEQRDSAMYRCASSLLPPPGPGGGSYNEQFFGPGTRLTVL.

The rearrangement uses TRBV5-1 and TRBJ1-2; perhaps TRBD1 as D (5 bases). V lost 5 bases and J lost 7, with 18 bases in between. In germline, CDR1 is SGHRS, CDR2 YFSETQ. The length of the CDR3 is 14 residues. DNA of the CDR3: TGCGCCAGCAGACCCGGGACCCCGACGGGTGGCTACACCTTC. It specifies CASRPGTPTGGYTF.